One sample yielded the 20 T cell receptor beta chains listed below, sequenced in a study of human T cells and chemical hapten exposure. Sample time point: pre-sensitization, week 0. Regarding treatment: therapeutic diphenylcyclopropenone sensitization with weekly scalp DPC. TCRdb reprocessed the RACE reads via MiXCR and lists one record per CDR3 protein. This sample carries more than 300,000 distinct CDR3 sequences, approximately 5% of them seen once, and the ten largest clones take around 2.6%. The starting material was whole blood, obtained in connection with sensitization to the hapten diphenylcyclopropenone (DPC). The receptors originated from a woman aged 45-59 years with alopecia areata. Some clones in this sample may be carry-over from other donors' samples.

This clonotype was observed at least ten times. The chain uses TRBV6-2 or TRBV6-3 and TRBJ2-7; 8 nucleotides agree with TRBD1. The CDR3 has 17 amino acids. The V gene's germline CDR1 is MNHEY and CDR2 SVGEGT. J lost 2 bases, V lost 2 bases, and 11 bases had no gene match. The CDR3 DNA is TGTGCCAGCAGTTACCCCTCCCCGGGACAGGTAACCTACGAGCAGTACTTC. Its translation is CASSYPSPGQVTYEQYF.

This chain connects TRBV5-1 to TRBJ1-4; D is unresolved. The germline V and J ends were trimmed by 4 bases and 0 bases, with 16 bases remaining between them. Germline CDR1 reads SGHRS; CDR2 reads YFSETQ. There are 17 residues in the CDR3. DNA for the CDR3: TGCGCCAGCAGCCCCGGAGGTGGGGTTCCAACTAATGAAAAACTGTTTTTT. Translation gives CASSPGGGVPTNEKLFF.

This clonotype was observed at least ten times. The J gene is TRBJ2-7, the V gene TRBV6-5; D tentatively fits TRBD1 or TRBD2 (5 bases each). There are 15 residues in the CDR3. Trimming pared 7 bases from V and 2 bases from J, leaving 18 bases between. Germline V gene lookup returns CDR1 MNHEY and CDR2 SVGAGI. CDR3 coding DNA: TGTGCCAGCATTACGGGGTCGGCAGGGACCTACGAGCAGTACTTC. This codes for CASITGSAGTYEQYF.

This clonotype was seen repeatedly, ten times or more. The chain combines TRBV20-1 with TRBJ1-3, with 8 nucleotides matching TRBD1. V lost 5 bases and J lost 0; bases outside the gene matches: 9. The CDR3 is 16 residues long. From germline, CDR1 is DFQATT and CDR2 SNEGSKA (reference sequence). CDR3 sequence (DNA): TGCAGTGCTTTCGTGCTAACAGGGGGCTCTGGAAACACCATATATTTT. It specifies CSAFVLTGGSGNTIYF.

This clonotype was seen at least ten times. This chain's CDR3 is CASTAGGTNTEAFF. The CDR3 DNA reads TGTGCCAGCACGGCAGGGGGCACGAACACTGAAGCTTTCTTT. V usage is TRBV7-2 and J usage is TRBJ1-1; 8 nucleotides align to TRBD1. Germline CDR1 and CDR2: SGHTA and FQGNSA. The V segment lost 7 bases and the J segment 1 base; nucleotides outside the gene matches: 5. The CDR3 contains 14 residues.

The J gene is TRBJ2-7, the V gene TRBV15; possible D gene TRBD1, 5 bases. The V gene lost 5 bases and the J gene lost 0 bases, with 17 bases spanning the gap. This CDR3 is 16 amino acids long. CDR1 and CDR2 from the germline V gene are LNHNV and YYDKDF (reference sequence). The CDR3 sequence is CATSPLVGAYSYEQYF. The DNA of the CDR3 is TGTGCCACCAGCCCCCTAGTAGGGGCATACTCCTACGAGCAGTACTTC.

This clonotype was recorded many times. The gene calls are TRBV7-9 and TRBJ2-1, with 13 bases identical to TRBD2. Germline CDR1 reads SEHNR; CDR2 reads FQNEAQ (reference sequence). The CDR3 runs to 18 residues. With V trimmed by 6 bases and J by 5 bases, 13 bases remained unmatched. CDR3 amino acids: CASRRHPQTSGRDNEQFF. The CDR3 DNA reads as TGTGCCAGCAGACGTCACCCACAAACTAGCGGGAGGGACAATGAGCAGTTCTTC.

A few counts support this clonotype. The V gene is TRBV5-1, the J gene TRBJ1-1; 11 bases are shared with TRBD1. The trim removed 3 bases at V and 3 bases at J, leaving 10 bases unmatched. This CDR3 spans 17 amino acids. CDR1 is SGHRS and CDR2 is YFSETQ in the germline V gene. The CDR3 DNA reads TGCGCCAGCAGCTCGTGGACAGGGGGCATCTTTGACACTGAAGCTTTCTTT. Its translation is CASSSWTGGIFDTEAFF. The whole variable domain, remainder taken from reference TRBV5-1 and TRBJ1-1, is KAGVTQTPRYLIKTRGQQVTLSCSPISGHRSVSWYQQTPGQGLQFLFEYFSETQRNKGNFPGRFSGRQFSNSRSEMNVSTLELGDSALYLCASSSWTGGIFDTEAFFGQGTRLTVV.

This clonotype was detected only a few times. This chain uses TRBV12-3 or TRBV12-4 with TRBJ2-1; TRBD2 aligns across 8 bases. CDR3 size: 16 residues. J lost 8 bases, V lost 2 bases, and 11 bases had no gene match. The CDR3 protein is CASSLIQRELGHEQFF. The CDR3 nucleotides are TGTGCCAGCAGTTTAATACAGCGGGAGCTAGGGCATGAGCAGTTCTTC.

A few counts support this clonotype. The V and J genes are TRBV14 and TRBJ2-5; D remains ambiguous. Germline CDR1 and CDR2: SGHDN and FVKESK. V lost 1 base and J 4 bases, leaving 16 bases between the germline ends. This CDR3 is built from 16 residues. CDR3 bases: TGTGCCAGCAGCCAAGTCCGGTCGACTCCCGGAGAGACCCAGTACTTC. It encodes CASSQVRSTPGETQYF.

V gene TRBV3-1 combines with J gene TRBJ2-1, with D unresolved. The germline V and J ends were trimmed by 2 bases and 0 bases, with 5 bases remaining between them. Germline V lookup: CDR1 LGHDT, CDR2 YNNKEL (reference sequence). The CDR3 has 14 residues. The CDR3 DNA sequence: TGTGCCAGCAGCCAATCACCCTCCTACAATGAGCAGTTCTTC. This sequence encodes CASSQSPSYNEQFF.

This clonotype was seen many times. V usage is TRBV12-3 or TRBV12-4 and J usage is TRBJ1-1; a possible D gene is TRBD1 (5 bases). The CDR3 is 12 amino acids. V shed 3 bases and J shed 6 bases, with 8 bases lying between them. Written as DNA, the CDR3 is TGTGCCAGCAGTTTCGGGGGACCTGAAGCTTTCTTT. Protein sequence: CASSFGGPEAFF.

This clonotype has ten or more counts. The gene calls are TRBV27 and TRBJ2-1, with TRBD2 identical over 15 bases. J gave up 6 bases and V 5 bases, and 5 bases lay outside the gene matches. Germline CDR1 is MNHEY and CDR2 is SMNVEV (reference sequence). This CDR3 has 16 amino acids. The CDR3 loop reads CASSPPGLAGGNEQFF. In DNA form, the CDR3 reads TGTGCCAGCAGTCCCCCGGGACTAGCGGGGGGCAATGAGCAGTTCTTC.

This clonotype was counted a few times. The V gene is TRBV27, the J gene TRBJ2-3; the match to TRBD2 covers 8 bases. The V gene end was trimmed by 6 bases and the J gene end by 4 bases; junction bases not matched to a gene: 9. The CDR3 length is 15 residues. Germline values: CDR1 MNHEY, CDR2 SMNVEV (reference sequence). CDR3 in amino acids: CASRKLAERADTQYF. DNA for the CDR3: TGTGCCAGCAGGAAACTAGCGGAAAGGGCAGATACGCAGTATTTT.

This rearrangement joins TRBV5-1 to TRBJ2-3; the match to TRBD2 covers 13 bases. V lost 5 bases and J lost 2; bases outside the gene matches: 5. The CDR3 is 16 residues long. Germline loops: CDR1 SGHRS, CDR2 YFSETQ. The CDR3: CASRAGTSGTTDTQYF. CDR3 in DNA: TGCGCCAGCAGGGCCGGGACTAGCGGGACCACAGATACGCAGTATTTT.

The table lists this clonotype with a few counts. The chain recombines TRBV12-3 or TRBV12-4 with TRBJ1-6; tentative D call: TRBD1 (6 bases). The length of the CDR3 is 15 residues. The ends were cut back, 3 bases at V and 8 bases at J, with 14 bases in the middle. CDR3 protein: CASSFSIRGHSPLHF. CDR3 DNA: TGTGCCAGCAGTTTCTCCATCAGGGGTCATTCACCCCTCCACTTT.

This clonotype was recorded once. A read error may be the cause here, since a much bigger clone is one base away. V gene TRBV28 combines with J gene TRBJ2-4; tentative D call: TRBD2 (6 bases). CDR1 and CDR2 from the germline V gene are MDHEN and SYDVKM. The CDR3 has 13 residues. V dropped 3 bases and J dropped 8 bases, with 11 bases sitting between them. CDR3 nucleotides: TGTGCCAGCAGTTTGAAGGGCGGGGACATTCAGTACTTC. As protein: CASSLKGGDIQYF.

This clonotype appeared many times. The chain couples TRBV4-3 to TRBJ2-1, with D possibly matching TRBD2 (6 bases). CDR1 LGHNA and CDR2 YSLEER come from the germline V gene. With 1 base removed from V and 2 bases from J, the gap between germline ends came to 12 bases. This CDR3 is built from 16 residues. The CDR3 bases are TGCGCCAGCAGCCAAGGGCGCGGGGTAGCCTACAATGAGCAGTTCTTC. This encodes CASSQGRGVAYNEQFF.

Only a few counts were recorded for this clonotype. The V and J genes are TRBV12-3 or TRBV12-4 and TRBJ1-1; no clear D gene. With 8 bases removed from V and 0 bases from J, the gap between germline ends came to 10 bases. The CDR3 sequence is 13 residues long. CDR3 amino acids: CASFTSMNTEAFF. As DNA, the CDR3 is TGTGCCAGCTTTACGAGTATGAACACTGAAGCTTTCTTT.

Regarding this clonotype: A much larger clone differs from this one at a single base, so this may be a read error. V gene TRBV6-5 combines with J gene TRBJ1-2, with D perhaps TRBD1 (6 bases). V was cut by 7 bases and J by 2 bases, with 8 bases left in between. Per the germline V gene, CDR1 is MNHEY and CDR2 is SVGAGI. This CDR3 region has 12 residues. The CDR3 loop is CASKRGNYGYTF. CDR3 bases: TGTGCCAGCAAAAGGGGGAACTATGGCTACACCTTC.